These 12 T cell receptor beta chains share one sample of origin, sequenced in a study of CD8+ T cells in alopecia areata. Treatment: oral pan-JAK inhibitor, 5-10 mg twice daily. The authors extracted RNA and reverse transcribed it into cDNA as the sequencing template. Some clones are missing from TCRdb's copy, which holds only in-frame ones; the method was immunoSEQ multiplex PCR. The profile shows about 140,000 clones, 82% of them singletons. The sample was CD8+ T cells sorted from blood, taken at week 4, from a patient treated with tofacitinib. These receptors were taken from a human donor with alopecia areata.

V is TRBV19 and J is TRBJ2-7; D gene ambiguous. Germline V gene sequence: CDR1 LNHDA, CDR2 SQIVND (reference sequence). The V gene lost 5 bases and the J gene lost 3 bases, with 11 bases spanning the gap. The CDR3 is made up of 13 amino acids. CDR3 bases: TGTGCCAGTAGTCTCGGACGCAGCTACGAGCAGTACTTC. Its protein product is CASSLGRSYEQYF.

DNA for the CDR3: TGTGCCAGCAGCTTAGGAAACAGGGCCTACTCCACAGATACGCAGTATTTT. Its translation is CASSLGNRAYSTDTQYF. This chain joins TRBV11-2 and TRBJ2-3, with a possible D match to TRBD1 (6 bases). Trimming shortened V by 1 base and J by 2 bases, and 16 bases separated the two germline ends. The CDR3 consists of 17 residues. Germline-derived CDR1 and CDR2 are SGHAT and FQNNGV.

The V and J genes are TRBV11-2 and TRBJ2-7, with D perhaps matching TRBD1 or TRBD2 (5 bases each). This CDR3 spans 15 amino acids. The V end lost 5 bases, the J end lost 5 bases, and 19 bases lay between the germline ends. The V gene's germline CDR1 is SGHAT and CDR2 FQNNGV. The CDR3 is CASSQKGAGPDEQYF. CDR3 bases: TGTGCCAGCAGCCAGAAAGGGGCGGGTCCAGACGAGCAGTACTTC.

The V call is TRBV27, the J call TRBJ2-7; D uncertain. The germline V and J ends were trimmed by 5 bases and 2 bases, with 10 bases remaining between them. Germline CDR1 MNHEY, CDR2 SMNVEV (reference sequence). The CDR3 runs 13 residues. CDR3 sequence reads: CASSLTAAYEQYF. The CDR3 DNA reads as TGTGCCAGCAGTCTTACAGCAGCCTACGAGCAGTACTTC.

The gene calls are TRBV6-1 and TRBJ2-7, with 7 bases lining up with TRBD1. V lost 3 bases to trimming and J lost 1 base; unmatched junction nucleotides: 9. Germline V CDR1 and CDR2: MNHNS, SASEGT. The CDR3 covers 16 residues. CDR3 in amino acids: CASSEDGQAVSYEQYF. In DNA, the CDR3 is TGTGCCAGCAGTGAGGACGGACAGGCAGTTTCCTACGAGCAGTACTTC.

Note on this clone: The same CDR3 arises from other DNA sequences in this sample as well. The V call is TRBV4-3, the J call TRBJ2-7; either TRBD1 or TRBD2 may supply D (5 bases each). The germline V gene has CDR1 LGHNA and CDR2 YSLEER. The CDR3 is made up of 13 amino acids. V lost 1 base, J lost 4 bases, and 8 bases lay in between. The CDR3 spells CASSQGGTYEQYF. CDR3 DNA: TGCGCCAGCAGCCAAGGGGGGACGTACGAGCAGTACTTC.

CDR3 loop: CASSQGTGYEQYF. The DNA for the CDR3 is TGCGCCAGCAGCCAAGGTACAGGTTACGAGCAGTACTTC. The chain carries TRBV4-3 and TRBJ2-7, with D perhaps matching TRBD1 (5 bases). V was clipped by 1 base and J by 4 bases, with 8 bases between them. From germline, CDR1 is LGHNA and CDR2 YSLEER. The CDR3 totals 13 residues.

The V gene is TRBV2, the J gene TRBJ2-7; possible D gene TRBD2, 7 bases. The CDR3 has 14 residues. V lost 8 bases, J lost 6 bases, and 20 bases lay in between. Germline V gene lookup returns CDR1 SNHLY and CDR2 FYNNEI. CDR3 amino acids: CASYRGAATPEQYF. The CDR3 DNA reads TGTGCCAGCTACCGGGGGGCGGCCACCCCCGAGCAGTACTTC.

The genes are TRBV7-9 and TRBJ2-3; D may be TRBD1 (5 bases). Trimming cost V 1 base and J 3 bases, with 14 bases left between them. Germline V gene data show CDR1 as SEHNR and CDR2 as FQNEAQ (reference sequence). This CDR3 contains 16 residues. CDR3 protein: CASSLVIRTGTDTQYF. The DNA of the CDR3 is TGTGCCAGCAGCTTAGTTATTCGAACAGGAACAGATACGCAGTATTTT.

This clone was seen only once. The rearrangement links TRBV19 to TRBJ2-5, with D perhaps matching TRBD2 (5 bases). V lost 3 bases to trimming and J lost 1 base, with 12 bases between them. Germline-derived CDR1 and CDR2 are LNHDA and SQIVND (reference sequence). The CDR3 is 15 residues long. The CDR3 reads CASSMFSGGQETQYF. Written as DNA, the CDR3 is TGTGCCAGTAGTATGTTCTCTGGAGGCCAAGAGACCCAGTACTTC.

The genes are TRBV27 and TRBJ2-5; unclear D gene. CDR1 MNHEY and CDR2 SMNVEV come from the germline V gene (reference sequence). There are 16 residues in the CDR3. Trimming pared 0 bases from V and 11 bases from J, leaving 22 bases between. CDR3 in DNA: TGTGCCAGCAGTTTATCGTGGGGATCAAGCCTTAAAGAGCAGTACTTC. Translation gives CASSLSWGSSLKEQYF.

The J gene is TRBJ1-4, the V gene TRBV27, with 8 bases that match TRBD1. The germline V gene has CDR1 MNHEY and CDR2 SMNVEV (reference sequence). Trimming at V came to 4 bases and at J to 4 bases, leaving 5 bases not matched to a gene. This CDR3 contains 15 residues. CDR3 residues: CASSSRQGNNEKLFF. The CDR3 DNA reads as TGTGCCAGCAGTTCTCGACAGGGGAATAATGAAAAACTGTTTTTT.